The clone carrying this T cell receptor beta chain was picked up many times. Antigen unknown. This entry comes from a study of T cells in Graves' hyperthyroidism and ophthalmopathy. Study-wide results and limits: Progression to ophthalmopathy was predicted a median of 6.5 months early.

Amplification of TCR beta CDR3 regions used RNA as the template. Initially, a first-round RT-PCR of the TCR CDR3 employed the HTBI primer set. TCRdb re-analysed the multiplex PCR reads in MiXCR, keeping a single row per CDR3 protein. The table shows around 600,000 distinct CDR3 sequences, with over 40% occurring only once. On the basis of clinical symptoms, serum thyroxine and TRAb, thyroid ultrasound and orbital computed tomography, diagnoses were made. The CDR3 spans 13 residues. Germline V CDR1 and CDR2: SQVTM, ANQGSEA. Trimming left V 3 bases short and J 1 base short, with 9 bases between. The clonotype originates from an adult man with Graves' disease, either hyperthyroidism or ophthalmopathy (not recorded which). The sequenced sample was peripheral blood or thyroid tissue (not recorded which). The chain recombines TRBV29-1 with TRBJ1-1; no reliable D call. CDR3 sequence (DNA): TGCAGCGTTGAGGGGATTGCGAACACTGAAGCTTTCTTT. Protein: CSVEGIANTEAFF.